This TCR beta chain comes out of a study of cytomegalovirus exposure and HLA in healthy donors. V lost 0 bases to trimming and J lost 4 bases, with 6 bases between them. This CDR3 region has 12 residues. Germline-derived CDR1 and CDR2 are GTSNPN and SVGIG (reference sequence). PCR was performed using 60 Vbeta and 13 Jbeta primers. Using immunoSEQ multiplex PCR, the repertoire was profiled, and TCRdb retains in-frame clones only, with some absent. The table has approximately 150,000 clones, approximately 80% seen once. This clone was detected a few times. The gene calls are TRBV30 and TRBJ1-2, with a tentative D call TRBD1 (5 bases). The sample taken for sequencing was PBMCs. The sequence came from a woman in her 30s in good health and CMV-seropositive. CDR3 nucleotide sequence: TGTGCCTGGAGTGTCGACAGCTATGGCTACACCTTC. Translating it yields CAWSVDSYGYTF.